These 14 T cell receptor beta chains share one sample of origin, sequenced in a study of graft-versus-host responses after intestinal transplantation. Generated by immunoSEQ multiplex PCR, the TCRdb table keeps only in-frame clones and is missing some. The data contain around 96,000 clones, roughly 90% of them singletons. Source: PBMCs, taken approximately 420 days after intestinal transplant. The origin of the receptors is a human patient who received an intestinal transplant, so some T cells may come from the graft donor.

The chain carries TRBV29-1 and TRBJ1-2; 8 bases line up with TRBD1. This CDR3 has 13 amino acids. Per germline, CDR1 SQVTM and CDR2 ANQGSEA. V was pared by 6 bases and J by 4 bases, with 7 bases of the junction left unmatched. The DNA for the CDR3 is TGCAGCGTCGGACAGGGTGATGGCTATGGCTACACCTTC. Amino acid sequence: CSVGQGDGYGYTF.

The chain recombines TRBV11-2 with TRBJ1-5, with 9 bases lining up with TRBD1. The CDR3 covers 14 residues. With V trimmed by 4 bases and J by 4 bases, 2 bases remained unmatched. Germline CDR1 and CDR2: SGHAT and FQNNGV. CDR3 nucleotides: TGTGCCAGCAGCTCGACAGGGGGGAATCAGCCCCAGCATTTT. Its translation is CASSSTGGNQPQHF.

The chain recombines TRBV12-5 with TRBJ2-7; no reliable D call. The germline V gene encodes CDR1 LGHNT and CDR2 FRNRAP. Trimming left V 1 base short and J 1 base short, with 5 bases between. The CDR3 loop spans 13 amino acids. The CDR3 coding sequence is TGTGCTAGTGGTTTGGGGTTGTCCTACGAGCAGTACTTC. This gives the protein CASGLGLSYEQYF.

The V gene is TRBV9, the J gene TRBJ2-1, with 10 bases aligning to TRBD1. V trimming: 3 bases; J trimming: 8 bases; junction bases outside the gene matches: 2. CDR3 length: 13 amino acids. Germline-derived CDR1 and CDR2 are SGDLS and YYNGEE. The CDR3 coding sequence is TGTGCCAGCAGCGAGGGGACAGGGGATGAGCAGTTCTTC. The encoded protein is CASSEGTGDEQFF. The full variable domain, completed using reference TRBV9 and TRBJ2-1, is DSGVTQTPKHLITATGQRVTLRCSPRSGDLSVYWYQQSLDQGLQFLIQYYNGEERAKGNILERFSAQQFPDLHSELNLSSLELGDSALYFCASSEGTGDEQFFGPGTRLTVL.

The rearrangement uses TRBV5-6 and TRBJ1-5, with D maybe TRBD1 (6 bases). This CDR3 has 13 residues. Trimming left V 0 bases short and J 5 bases short, with 6 bases between. Germline V lookup: CDR1 SGHDT, CDR2 YYEEEE. In DNA, the CDR3 is TGTGCCAGCAGCTTGGACAGGGATCAGCCCCAGCATTTT. Translating it yields CASSLDRDQPQHF. Based on the CDR3 plus reference TRBV5-6 and TRBJ1-5, the full variable domain is DAGVTQSPTHLIKTRGQQVTLRCSPKSGHDTVSWYQQALGQGPQFIFQYYEEEERQRGNFPDRFSGHQFPNYSSELNVNALLLGDSALYLCASSLDRDQPQHFGDGTRLSIL.

The rearrangement links TRBV12-5 to TRBJ1-1; D not resolved. There are 16 residues in the CDR3. V was cut by 1 base and J by 0 bases, with 12 bases left in between. Germline values: CDR1 LGHNT, CDR2 FRNRAP. This CDR3 reads CASGLAVTLMNTEAFF. The CDR3 DNA reads TGTGCTAGTGGTTTGGCCGTGACACTCATGAACACTGAAGCTTTCTTT.

The V call is TRBV5-1, the J call TRBJ2-2, with TRBD1 identical over 10 bases. The length of the CDR3 is 16 residues. V dropped 4 bases and J dropped 4; count of bases not matched to a gene: 7. CDR1 is SGHRS, CDR2 YFSETQ, per germline. The DNA of the CDR3 is TGCGCCAGCAGCGGGGCCGGGACAGGGGTCACCGGGGAGCTGTTTTTT. Protein sequence: CASSGAGTGVTGELFF.

This chain joins TRBV11-2 and TRBJ2-1; 10 bases line up with TRBD2. The CDR3 sequence is 13 residues long. Germline CDR1 is SGHAT and CDR2 is FQNNGV. J gave up 4 bases and V 10 bases, and 4 bases lay outside the gene matches. DNA for the CDR3: TGTGCCACTGATAGCGGGGGGTACAATGAGCAGTTCTTC. Its protein product is CATDSGGYNEQFF.

CDR3 nucleotides: TGTGCCAGCAGCCAACAGGGGAAAGGCTACACCTTC. It codes for CASSQQGKGYTF. The chain recombines TRBV11-2 with TRBJ1-2; 7 bases fit TRBD1. With V trimmed by 5 bases and J by 8 bases, 5 bases remained unmatched. Germline V gene data show CDR1 as SGHAT and CDR2 as FQNNGV. CDR3 length equals 12 residues.

This sequence joins TRBV11-2 and TRBJ2-5; no clear D. CDR1 is SGHAT and CDR2 is FQNNGV in the germline V gene. The V and J ends lost 0 bases and 3 bases respectively, with 5 bases between them. The length of the CDR3 is 13 residues. The CDR3, as DNA: TGTGCCAGCAGCTTAGAAAGTGAAGAGACCCAGTACTTC. Translated, it gives CASSLESEETQYF.

Turning to this clone: At one of its ends the junction is not consistent with the germline gene, which may arise from a read error. J is TRBJ1-2 and V is TRBV7-9; D might be TRBD1 (5 bases). Germline V gene lookup returns CDR1 SEHNR and CDR2 FQNEAQ (reference sequence). The CDR3 has 12 residues. CDR3 DNA: TGTGCCAGCAGCGCCCGGACACTTTTAGAGGCCTTC. Translating gives CASSARTLLEAF.

For the CDR3, the DNA is TGTGCCAGCAGCTCAAGGGGGTCCACCTACGAGCAGTACTTC. This sequence encodes CASSSRGSTYEQYF. The chain is built from TRBV7-9 and TRBJ2-7, with D possibly matching TRBD1 (6 bases). The CDR3 is 14 amino acids. V was shortened by 4 bases and J by 2 bases, with 12 bases between the two germline ends. CDR1 SEHNR and CDR2 FQNEAQ come from the germline V gene (reference sequence).

The chain uses TRBV15 and TRBJ2-1; 7 nucleotides line up with TRBD1. V trimming: 1 base; J trimming: 7 bases; junction bases outside the gene matches: 10. CDR3 length equals 16 residues. Per the germline V gene, CDR1 is LNHNV and CDR2 is YYDKDF (reference sequence). The CDR3 reads CATSRGGQQGLNEQFF. In nucleotides, the CDR3 is TGTGCCACCAGCAGAGGGGGCCAACAGGGGCTGAATGAGCAGTTCTTC. The full variable domain, rest sourced from reference TRBV15 and TRBJ2-1, is DAMVIQNPRYQVTQFGKPVTLSCSQTLNHNVMYWYQQKSSQAPKLLFHYYDKDFNNEADTPDNFQSRRPNTSFCFLDIRSPGLGDTAMYLCATSRGGQQGLNEQFFGPGTRLTVL.

J is TRBJ2-7 and V is TRBV5-7; D gene unclear. TRBV5-7 is labeled an ORF, and its function is uncertain. CDR3 size: 12 residues. V lost 0 bases and J lost 2, with 3 bases in between. CDR3 amino acids: CASSLAPYEQYF. The CDR3, as DNA: TGTGCCAGCAGCTTGGCGCCCTACGAGCAGTACTTC.